Sequencing of this T cell receptor beta chain was carried out in a study of T cells in Graves' hyperthyroidism and ophthalmopathy. General study results and limits: Most thyroid clonotypes that were expanded above 0.001 also turned up in blood.

Amplification of TCR beta CDR3 regions was performed using RNA transcripts as template. HTBI primers drove first-round RT-PCR of the TCR CDR3. TCRdb passed the multiplex PCR reads through MiXCR, listing each CDR3 protein once. The sample carries around 300,000 distinct CDR3 sequences, roughly 15% recorded once. V dropped 7 bases and J dropped 0 bases, with 9 bases sitting between them. This CDR3 has 13 residues. Germline lookup yields CDR1 SNHLY and CDR2 FYNNEI. Diagnosis relied on clinical symptoms, serum thyroxine and TRAb, thyroid ultrasound and orbital computed tomography. Extraction of PBMCs used around 9.6 ml of fresh peripheral blood. This clonotype appeared many times. Its antigen is not identified.

The sample comprised blood. V gene TRBV2 combines with J gene TRBJ1-1, with unresolved D. The source is a woman aged 40 to 49 with Graves' hyperthyroidism. CDR3 sequence: CASNLGMNTEAFF. DNA for the CDR3: TGTGCCAGCAACCTAGGAATGAACACTGAAGCTTTCTTT.